This entry describes one T cell receptor beta chain. Its antigen is unidentified. This record belongs to a study of beta chain features in type 1 diabetes. Study observations and caveats: A moderate, significant TCRB CDR3 shortening appeared in type 1 diabetes across four CD4+ subsets.

Germline CDR1 reads MNHEY; CDR2 reads SMNVEV (reference sequence). This CDR3 region has 16 residues. The J segment lost 6 bases and the V segment lost 2 bases, leaving 8 bases of the junction unmatched. The entirety of the isolated RNA underwent reverse transcription, so expressed TCRB transcripts were sequenced. Assay: immunoSEQ multiplex PCR; the TCRdb copy retains only in-frame clones and omits some. The sample has 35,000 to 45,000 clones; about 65% are singletons. The chain employs TRBV27 and TRBJ2-7; 12 bases agree with TRBD2. Material for sequencing was Tregs from blood. This clonotype was obtained from a woman in her 30s in good health. The CDR3 sequence is CASSLRGLAGRGEQYF. CDR3 nucleotides: TGTGCCAGCAGTTTACGCGGACTAGCGGGACGCGGCGAGCAGTACTTC.